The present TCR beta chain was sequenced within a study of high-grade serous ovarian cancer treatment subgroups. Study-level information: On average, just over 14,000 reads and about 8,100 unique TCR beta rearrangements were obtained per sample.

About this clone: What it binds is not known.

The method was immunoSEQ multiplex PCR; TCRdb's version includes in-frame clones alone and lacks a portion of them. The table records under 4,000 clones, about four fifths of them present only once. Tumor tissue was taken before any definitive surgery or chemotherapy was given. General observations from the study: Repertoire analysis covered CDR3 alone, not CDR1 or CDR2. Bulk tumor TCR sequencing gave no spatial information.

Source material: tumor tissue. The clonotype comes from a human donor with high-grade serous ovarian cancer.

The CDR3 region has the DNA TGTGCCAGCAGTGATGGCAGGACCAATCAGCCCCAGCATTTT. Protein sequence: CASSDGRTNQPQHF. V is TRBV2 and J is TRBJ1-5; D gene uncertain. Germline V gene sequence: CDR1 SNHLY, CDR2 FYNNEI. The CDR3 has 14 residues. V lost 3 bases to trimming and J lost 3 bases, with 9 bases between them.